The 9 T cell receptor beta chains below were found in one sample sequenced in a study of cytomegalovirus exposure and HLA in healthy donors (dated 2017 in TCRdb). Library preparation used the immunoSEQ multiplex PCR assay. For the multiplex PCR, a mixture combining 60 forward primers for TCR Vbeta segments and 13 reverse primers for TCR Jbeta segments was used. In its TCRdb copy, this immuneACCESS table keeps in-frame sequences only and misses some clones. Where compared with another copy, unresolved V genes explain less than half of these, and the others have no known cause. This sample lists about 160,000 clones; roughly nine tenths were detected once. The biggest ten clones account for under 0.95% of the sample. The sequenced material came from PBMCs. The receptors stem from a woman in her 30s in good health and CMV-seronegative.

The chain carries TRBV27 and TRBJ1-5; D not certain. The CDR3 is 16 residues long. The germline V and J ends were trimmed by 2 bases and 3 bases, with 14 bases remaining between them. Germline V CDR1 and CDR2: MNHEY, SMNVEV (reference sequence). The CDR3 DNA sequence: TGTGCCAGCAGTTTAACCTCTAGAGGGTACAATCAGCCCCAGCATTTT. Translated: CASSLTSRGYNQPQHF.

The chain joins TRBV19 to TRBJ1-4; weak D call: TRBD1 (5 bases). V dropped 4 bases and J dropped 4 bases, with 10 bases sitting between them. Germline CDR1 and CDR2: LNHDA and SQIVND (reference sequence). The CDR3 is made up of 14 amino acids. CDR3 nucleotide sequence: TGTGCCAGTAGTACGACAGCCGGTAATGAAAAACTGTTTTTT. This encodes CASSTTAGNEKLFF.

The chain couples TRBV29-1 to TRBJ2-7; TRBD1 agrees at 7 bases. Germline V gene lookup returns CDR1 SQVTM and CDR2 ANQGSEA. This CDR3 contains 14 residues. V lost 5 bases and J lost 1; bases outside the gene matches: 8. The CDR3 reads CSVNRDRGSYEQYF. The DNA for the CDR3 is TGCAGCGTTAACCGGGACAGAGGGTCCTACGAGCAGTACTTC.

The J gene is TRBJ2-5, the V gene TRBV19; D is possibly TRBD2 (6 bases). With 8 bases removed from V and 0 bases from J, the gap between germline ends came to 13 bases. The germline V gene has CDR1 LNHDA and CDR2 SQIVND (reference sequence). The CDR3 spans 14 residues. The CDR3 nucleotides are TGTGCCAGTGTGGAGGGACGCCACCAAGAGACCCAGTACTTC. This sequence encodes CASVEGRHQETQYF.

CDR3 protein: CASSLTTSGGGNEQFF. The DNA for the CDR3 is TGTGCCAGCAGCTTGACGACTAGCGGGGGCGGAAATGAGCAGTTCTTC. The chain uses TRBV9 and TRBJ2-1; 12 bases fit TRBD2. The CDR3 is 16 residues long. J was trimmed by 7 bases and V by 4 bases; bases with no gene match: 9. From germline, CDR1 is SGDLS and CDR2 YYNGEE.

The CDR3, as DNA: TGTGCCAGCAGCGTAGGGCCCTCCGCGGGGGATACGCAGTATTTT. Its translation is CASSVGPSAGDTQYF. This sequence joins TRBV9 and TRBJ2-3; the D gene is possibly TRBD2 (6 bases). The CDR3 loop spans 15 amino acids. Germline loops: CDR1 SGDLS, CDR2 YYNGEE. The V gene lost 0 bases and the J gene lost 6 bases, with 14 bases spanning the gap. The whole variable domain, remainder taken from reference TRBV9 and TRBJ2-3, is DSGVTQTPKHLITATGQRVTLRCSPRSGDLSVYWYQQSLDQGLQFLIQYYNGEERAKGNILERFSAQQFPDLHSELNLSSLELGDSALYFCASSVGPSAGDTQYFGPGTRLTVL.

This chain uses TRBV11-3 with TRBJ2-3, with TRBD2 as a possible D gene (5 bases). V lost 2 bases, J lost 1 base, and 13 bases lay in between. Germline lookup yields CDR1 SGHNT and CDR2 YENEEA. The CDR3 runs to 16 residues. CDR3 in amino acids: CASSLRRGLGTDTQYF. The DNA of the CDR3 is TGTGCCAGCAGCTTACGTCGGGGTTTGGGCACAGATACGCAGTATTTT.

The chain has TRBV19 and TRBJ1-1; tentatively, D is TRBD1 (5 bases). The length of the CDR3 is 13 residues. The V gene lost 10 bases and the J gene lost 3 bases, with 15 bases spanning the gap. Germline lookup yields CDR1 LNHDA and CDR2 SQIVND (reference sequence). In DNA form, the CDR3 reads TGTGCCACCGTCCAGGGTTGGGACACTGAAGCTTTCTTT. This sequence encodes CATVQGWDTEAFF.

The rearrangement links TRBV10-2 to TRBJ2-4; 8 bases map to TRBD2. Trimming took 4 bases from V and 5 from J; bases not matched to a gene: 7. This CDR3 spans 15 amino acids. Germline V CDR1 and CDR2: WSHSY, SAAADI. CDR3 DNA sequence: TGCGCCAGCAGTGCGCTCGGGAGGGCTCAAAACATTCAGTACTTC. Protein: CASSALGRAQNIQYF.